This T cell receptor beta chain was profiled in a study of cytomegalovirus exposure and HLA in healthy donors. Study results and caveats: The later analysis indicated that the majority of CMV-associated TCR beta chains appeared HLA-restricted.

This CDR3 has 13 amino acids. Germline values: CDR1 SQVTM, CDR2 ANQGSEA. V shed 8 bases and J shed 5 bases, with 18 bases lying between them. With respect to this clone: No antigen is known for it.

PCR primers comprised 60 Vbeta and 13 Jbeta primers. Profiling relied on immunoSEQ multiplex PCR, and the TCRdb table lists in-frame clones only, not all of them. The table lists about 220,000 clones, about 77% of them singletons, with under 2% in the top ten. This sequence joins TRBV29-1 and TRBJ1-2; D gene uncertain. This clonotype originated in a woman aged 25 to 39 in good health and CMV-seronegative. The sample taken for sequencing was PBMCs. In nucleotides, the CDR3 is TGCAGCACGTGGGGTCGGGGAGGGTATGGCTACACCTTC. Translated, it gives CSTWGRGGYGYTF. The complete variable domain, with remaining parts taken from reference TRBV29-1 and TRBJ1-2, reads SAVISQKPSRDICQRGTSLTIQCQVDSQVTMMFWYRQQPGQSLTLIATANQGSEATYESGFVIDKFPISRPNLTFSTLTVSNMSPEDSSIYLCSTWGRGGYGYTFGSGTRLTVV.